This T cell receptor beta chain was captured by sequencing in a study of T cell repertoires in cytomegalovirus infection. Turning to the study itself: Selection of CMV epitopes for the study included recently identified HLA-C-restricted and well-studied HLA-B-restricted ones. An indication of both CMV infection and matching HLA type came from public TCR beta signatures.

This CDR3 contains 15 residues. Germline CDR1 PRHDT, CDR2 FYEKMQ (reference sequence). Trimming pared 0 bases from V and 2 bases from J, leaving 8 bases between. Details on this clonotype: Its antigen is not known.

TCRdb itself ran the reads through MiXCR, one entry per CDR3 protein. The data hold 110,000 to 150,000 distinct CDR3 sequences, with approximately 30% observed a single time. This chain connects TRBV13 to TRBJ1-5, with D hard to call. This sequence was found in a human donor in good health (CMV status not recorded). Some clones in this sample may be carry-over from other donors' samples. The source material was CD8+ T cells from cultured PBMCs, sampled from culture after CMV antigen stimulation. CDR3 residues: CASSLGGRGNQPQHF. As DNA, the CDR3 is TGTGCCAGCAGCTTAGGGGGAAGGGGCAATCAGCCCCAGCATTTT. Looking up the rest from reference TRBV13 and TRBJ1-5 gives the full variable domain: AAGVIQSPRHLIKEKRETATLKCYPIPRHDTVYWYQQGPGQDPQFLISFYEKMQSDKGSIPDRFSAQQFSDYHSELNMSSLELGDSALYFCASSLGGRGNQPQHFGDGTRLSIL.